In this sample, the clone carrying this TCR beta chain turned up many times. This sample is drawn from a study of blood T cells in healthy people across ages. The ends were cut back, 3 bases at V and 3 bases at J, with 12 bases in the middle. Germline V CDR1 and CDR2: ENHRY, SYGVKD. The CDR3 runs 14 residues. Donors were healthy Caucasian individuals from Russia aged roughly 6 to 95. Together with a sample-barcoded 5' primer, a J-beta primer mix was included in a second PCR lasting about 6 to 11 cycles. Via MiXCR, TCRdb re-called the 5' RACE reads, giving one row per CDR3 protein. The sample contains some 790,000 distinct CDR3 sequences, under 35% of which appear only once.

The genes are TRBV10-3 and TRBJ2-7; no reliable D call. The origin of this receptor is an elderly woman in good health. The specimen was blood. CDR3 DNA: TGTGCCATCAGTGAAAGTCAGGACCACTACGAGCAGTACTTC. This gives the protein CAISESQDHYEQYF.